The 3 T cell receptor beta chains below were found in one sample sequenced in a study of cytomegalovirus exposure and HLA in healthy donors. Both 60 Vbeta primers and 13 Jbeta primers went into the PCR. Assay: immunoSEQ multiplex PCR; the TCRdb copy retains only in-frame clones and omits some. The repertoire consists of about 180,000 clones, with about 82% occurring once and the leading ten covering 1.5% to 2%. Sequencing used PBMCs. These receptors were obtained from a man aged 18-30 years in good health and CMV-seronegative.

In this sample, this clone turned up a few times. This chain uses TRBV5-1 with TRBJ1-6, with 8 bases that match TRBD1. The CDR3 consists of 18 residues. The germline V gene has CDR1 SGHRS and CDR2 YFSETQ. With 3 bases clipped from V and 0 bases from J, the junction kept 8 bases outside the gene matches. This chain's CDR3 is CASSSGQAPYSYNSPLHF. The CDR3 coding sequence is TGCGCCAGCAGCTCGGGACAGGCCCCCTACTCCTATAATTCACCCCTCCACTTT.

CDR3 in DNA: TGTGCCAGTAGGGGGACAGTCTATGGCTACACCTTC. Its protein product is CASRGTVYGYTF. This chain uses TRBV19 with TRBJ1-2; TRBD1 matches at 7 bases. This CDR3 region has 12 residues. Unmatched junction bases numbered 2, after V lost 6 bases and J lost 4 bases. Germline lookup yields CDR1 LNHDA and CDR2 SQIVND (reference sequence).

The CDR3 region has the DNA TGTGCCAGCAGCTACAGGGTTACAGATAATTCACCCCTCCACTTT. Amino acid sequence: CASSYRVTDNSPLHF. This chain uses TRBV5-6 with TRBJ1-6, with D possibly matching TRBD1 (6 bases). V lost 3 bases to trimming and J lost 5 bases, with 12 bases between them. CDR3 length equals 15 residues. Germline CDR1 reads SGHDT; CDR2 reads YYEEEE.